Only one count was recorded for the clone carrying this TCR beta chain. Naive CD8 cells, CD45RO-negative and positively selected for CCR7, excluded terminally differentiated effector memory CD45RA+ cells. Germline V gene data show CDR1 as MNHEY and CDR2 as SMNVEV (reference sequence). The CDR3 extends over 14 amino acids. V lost 6 bases and J lost 4; bases outside the gene matches: 9. Template for every sorted-subset replicate PCR totaled 150 to 250 ng DNA, some 30,000 T cell genomes. Sequenced by immunoSEQ multiplex PCR; TCRdb stores in-frame clones only, minus some. The sample comprises 2 million or so clones, 85% to 95% of which are singletons, and about 1.1% rests with the top ten. These data come from a study of shared clonotypes between healthy human individuals.

This TCR was recovered from a man aged 18 to 29 in good health. Sequencing input: naive CD8+ T cells sorted from blood. The genes are TRBV27 and TRBJ2-7; TRBD1 matches 7 bases. CDR3 loop: CASSPGQLLYEQYF. CDR3 nucleotide sequence: TGTGCCAGCAGCCCGGGACAGCTATTATACGAGCAGTACTTC.